Below, 2 T cell receptor beta chains from the same sample are listed, as sequenced in a study of CD8 T cells in ankylosing spondylitis. Broader study findings: Seemingly characteristic of ankylosing spondylitis blood was a TCR beta motif consisting of about 8 highly homologous variants.

No cognate antigen is known for these TCRs. One entry per CDR3 protein, called by TCRdb with MiXCR from the 5' RACE reads. In the table there are 500,000 or so distinct CDR3 sequences, roughly 5% of which are singletons. Sequencing input: blood, either unsorted or a sorted T cell fraction (not recorded which). The receptors originated from a male donor with ankylosing spondylitis.

V gene TRBV6-2 or TRBV6-3 combines with J gene TRBJ2-3; 10 nucleotides align to TRBD2. Germline V lookup: CDR1 MNHEY, CDR2 SVGEGT. The CDR3 covers 14 residues. V lost 6 bases to trimming and J lost 7 bases; unmatched junction nucleotides: 7. The chain's CDR3 is CASSQRGGRYTQYF. The CDR3, as DNA: TGTGCCAGCAGCCAGCGGGGGGGCCGCTATACGCAGTATTTT.

The rearrangement joins TRBV18 to TRBJ2-1, with 9 bases identical to TRBD2. Trimming removed 5 bases from V and 3 bases from J; junction bases left unmatched: 2. The CDR3 extends over 14 amino acids. Germline V gene data show CDR1 as KGHSH and CDR2 as LQKENI. CDR3 bases: TGTGCCAGCTCAGAAGCGGGGGGCTACAATGAGCAGTTCTTC. Its translation is CASSEAGGYNEQFF. Full variable domain (rest looked up from reference TRBV18 and TRBJ2-1): NAGVMQNPRHLVRRRGQEARLRCSPMKGHSHVYWYRQLPEEGLKFMVYLQKENIIDESGMPKERFSAEFPKEGPSILRIQQVVRGDSAAYFCASSEAGGYNEQFFGPGTRLTVL.